The 11 T cell receptor beta chains given below trace back to one sample, sequenced in a study of regulatory T cells in long-lasting Graves disease. The time point was: persistent/refractory GD, antithyroid drugs over 5 years with positive TRAb. Making the TCR library involved RNA that had been extracted from PBMCs. Construction of the TCR beta libraries employed iRepertoire HTBI primers in conjunction with Arm-PCR of CDR3 regions. TCRdb itself ran the multiplex PCR reads through MiXCR, one entry per CDR3 protein. The repertoire includes roughly 450,000 distinct CDR3 sequences, around 21% of them detected once, and roughly 8% sits in the top ten. Here the sequenced sample was peripheral blood mononuclear cells (PBMCs), taken when the disease was refractory, from a patient treated with antithyroid drugs. The receptors originated from a female donor with Graves disease.

Comments on this clonotype: One end of the junction does not line up with germline, which may come from a read error. V is TRBV7-2 and J is TRBJ2-7; D unresolved. Germline values: CDR1 SGHTA, CDR2 FQGNSA. The CDR3 has 12 amino acids. This chain's CDR3 is CASSLPVYERYF. The CDR3, as DNA: TGTGCCAGCAGCTTACCGGTCTACGAGCGGTACTTC.

This clonotype was counted at least ten times. The chain is built from TRBV11-2 and TRBJ2-7, with a possible D match to TRBD1 (7 bases). Germline values: CDR1 SGHAT, CDR2 FQNNGV. V lost 5 bases and J 5 bases, leaving 19 bases between the germline ends. This CDR3 region has 15 residues. For the CDR3, the DNA is TGTGCCAGCAGCGCATTCACTGGCAGGGGGGACGAGCAGTACTTC. This sequence encodes CASSAFTGRGDEQYF.

This clonotype showed up just a few times. The rearrangement links TRBV5-1 to TRBJ2-2; TRBD1 aligns across 8 bases. The trim removed 2 bases at V and 0 bases at J, leaving 6 bases unmatched. The CDR3 extends over 17 amino acids. Germline V lookup: CDR1 SGHRS, CDR2 YFSETQ. CDR3 protein: CASSFGDRKSNTGELFF. In nucleotides, the CDR3 is TGCGCCAGCAGCTTTGGGGACAGGAAATCGAACACCGGGGAGCTGTTTTTT.

This clonotype was seen a few times. J is TRBJ2-4 and V is TRBV18, with 7 bases aligning to TRBD2. CDR3 length equals 15 residues. Germline lookup yields CDR1 KGHSH and CDR2 LQKENI. V lost 0 bases and J lost 9; bases outside the gene matches: 8. As DNA, the CDR3 is TGTGCCAGCTCACCACCTGACGGGAGGAGGAGCATTCAGTACTTC. The encoded protein is CASSPPDGRRSIQYF.

This clonotype was picked up one time. A read error is possible here, since a much larger clone lies one base away. V is TRBV6-1 and J is TRBJ2-7; D uncertain. Looked up from germline, CDR1 is MNHNS and CDR2 is SASEGT. The CDR3 totals 15 residues. This CDR3 reads CASSLDLGGYYERYF. For the CDR3, the DNA is TGTGCCAGCAGCTTAGATCTAGGCGGCTACTACGAGCGGTACTTC.

In regard to this clonotype: This may be a read error: a much more frequent sequence differs by one nucleotide. V is TRBV12-3 or TRBV12-4 and J is TRBJ2-5; a weak D match, TRBD1 (5 bases). The CDR3 length is 15 residues. V shed 5 bases and J shed 5 bases, with 18 bases lying between them. This CDR3 is CASSKRTRGLETQYF. CDR3 bases: TGTGCCAGCAGTAAACGGACAAGGGGTCTGGAGACCCAGTACTTC.

With regard to this clonotype: A far larger clone differs by one base, so this is likely a read error. V is TRBV3-1 and J is TRBJ1-1; D unclear. The germline V gene has CDR1 LGHDT and CDR2 YNNKEL (reference sequence). This CDR3 spans 12 amino acids. The CDR3 DNA reads TGTGCCGGCAGCCCCCCTGGCACTGAAGCTTTCTTT. Translating gives CAGSPPGTEAFF. Full variable domain (missing parts from reference TRBV3-1 and TRBJ1-1): DTAVSQTPKYLVTQMGNDKSIKCEQNLGHDTMYWYKQDSKKFLKIMFSYNNKELIINETVPNRFSPKSPDKAHLNLHINSLELGDSAVYFCAGSPPGTEAFFGQGTRLTVV.

This clonotype was found many times. The genes are TRBV3-1 and TRBJ2-7; the D is unclear. Trimming took off 2 bases at V and 6 bases at J, with 8 bases between the two ends. The CDR3 loop spans 12 amino acids. Germline CDR1 and CDR2: LGHDT and YNNKEL (reference sequence). The CDR3: CASSQLGSEQYF. CDR3 bases: TGTGCCAGCAGCCAACTTGGGTCCGAGCAGTACTTC.

This clonotype showed up many times. The J gene is TRBJ2-7, the V gene TRBV6-1; TRBD2 aligns across 11 bases. The CDR3 spans 16 residues. The V segment lost 6 bases and the J segment 2 bases; nucleotides outside the gene matches: 9. The germline V gene has CDR1 MNHNS and CDR2 SASEGT. CDR3 region: CASRDPGLAATYEQYF. CDR3 sequence (DNA): TGTGCCAGCAGAGATCCGGGACTAGCGGCAACCTACGAGCAGTACTTC.

At least ten counts were recorded for this clonotype. The chain links TRBV2 to TRBJ1-1, with D possibly TRBD1 on 5 matching bases. V was pared by 7 bases and J by 1 base, with 10 bases between. Germline CDR1 is SNHLY and CDR2 is FYNNEI. The CDR3 spans 13 residues. In DNA form, the CDR3 reads TGTGCCAGCATGGGGCTCAGGAACACTGAAGCTTTCTTT. Protein sequence: CASMGLRNTEAFF.

This clonotype was picked up many times. This sequence joins TRBV6-5 and TRBJ2-5, with 7 bases matching TRBD1. Trimming at V came to 0 bases and at J to 5 bases, leaving 3 bases not matched to a gene. CDR3 size: 14 residues. In germline, CDR1 is MNHEY, CDR2 SVGAGI. DNA for the CDR3: TGTGCCAGCAGTTACTCAACAGGGGATGAGACCCAGTACTTC. Encoded protein: CASSYSTGDETQYF.